The 31 T cell receptor beta chains listed next were all sequenced from one sample in a study of T cell responses to AZD1222 COVID-19 vaccine. The protocol was immunoSEQ multiplex PCR, while the TCRdb copy is restricted to in-frame clones and leaves out a portion. This sample has some 180,000 clones, with over 80% found just once. The sequences come from peripheral blood, collected 28 days after the second dose of the MenACWY control vaccine. These receptors were obtained from an adult who received the MenACWY meningococcal vaccine as a control.

The V call is TRBV12-3 or TRBV12-4, the J call TRBJ1-1; a weak D match, TRBD1 (6 bases). The CDR3 consists of 12 residues. Trimming took off 5 bases at V and 3 bases at J, with 7 bases between the two ends. CDR3 coding DNA: TGTGCCAGCAGTAACAGGGACACTGAAGCTTTCTTT. This gives the protein CASSNRDTEAFF.

The genes are TRBV18 and TRBJ2-2; the match to TRBD1 covers 10 bases. V was clipped by 5 bases and J by 10 bases; unmatched bases: 13. CDR1 and CDR2 (germline): KGHSH, LQKENI. This CDR3 contains 16 residues. DNA for the CDR3: TGTGCCAGCTCAGGTGCCGGGACAGGGGTAGCTGCGGAGCTGTTTTTT. Translating gives CASSGAGTGVAAELFF.

The V and J genes are TRBV19 and TRBJ1-1; no firm D call. The germline CDR1 and CDR2 sequences are LNHDA and SQIVND (reference sequence). Trimming removed 1 base from V and 0 bases from J, with 18 bases in between. The CDR3 loop spans 18 amino acids. The CDR3 loop is CASSIGPFTRGMNTEAFF. For the CDR3, the DNA is TGTGCCAGTAGTATAGGACCTTTTACGAGAGGAATGAACACTGAAGCTTTCTTT.

J is TRBJ1-2 and V is TRBV28, with 7 bases matching TRBD1. This CDR3 is 17 amino acids long. Germline-derived CDR1 and CDR2 are MDHEN and SYDVKM. V shed 7 bases and J 4 bases; nucleotides not matched to a gene: 18. CDR3 sequence: CASKPNRGSPHSYGYTF. The CDR3, as DNA: TGTGCCAGCAAACCGAACAGGGGATCCCCCCACAGCTATGGCTACACCTTC.

This clone was observed a handful of times. The V and J genes are TRBV6-1 and TRBJ1-1; D is possibly TRBD1 (6 bases). The germline CDR1 and CDR2 sequences are MNHNS and SASEGT. This CDR3 has 16 residues. V shed 4 bases and J shed 0 bases, with 15 bases lying between them. The CDR3 DNA follows: TGTGCCAGCAGTGGACCTTTACAGGGTATGAACACTGAAGCTTTCTTT. Encoded protein: CASSGPLQGMNTEAFF.

The rearrangement links TRBV3-1 (or the pseudogene TRBV3-2) to TRBJ2-2, with 7 bases aligning to TRBD1. Losses at the gene ends were 6 bases for V and 6 bases for J; bases not matched to a gene: 7. The CDR3 is made up of 14 amino acids. Germline V CDR1 and CDR2: LGHDT, YNNKEL (reference sequence). CDR3 nucleotides: TGTGCCAGCAGAAATAGAGACAGGGCCGGGGAGCTGTTTTTT. This gives the protein CASRNRDRAGELFF.

This clone was counted a single time. Here the CDR3 reads CAWSGYGPQETQYF. CDR3 coding DNA: TGTGCCTGGAGTGGGTATGGACCCCAAGAGACCCAGTACTTC. The chain recombines TRBV30 with TRBJ2-5; D is ambiguous. Trimming removed 1 base at V and 1 base at J, with 10 bases between. The CDR3 covers 14 residues. CDR1 and CDR2 from the germline V gene are GTSNPN and SVGIG (reference sequence).

The V and J genes are TRBV29-1 and TRBJ1-1, with 8 nucleotides matching TRBD1. The CDR3 covers 13 residues. Germline V CDR1 and CDR2: SQVTM, ANQGSEA. J gave up 4 bases and V 2 bases, and 3 bases lay outside the gene matches. CDR3 region: CSVETGQATEAFF. The DNA of the CDR3 is TGCAGCGTTGAAACGGGACAGGCCACTGAAGCTTTCTTT.

This chain links TRBV5-6 with TRBJ2-1; D might be TRBD1 (6 bases). With 0 bases removed from V and 2 bases from J, the gap between germline ends came to 12 bases. The V gene's germline CDR1 is SGHDT and CDR2 YYEEEE. The length of the CDR3 is 16 residues. The CDR3 sequence is CASSLDQGIAYNEQFF. The DNA for the CDR3 is TGTGCCAGCAGCTTGGATCAGGGGATTGCCTACAATGAGCAGTTCTTC.

The V gene is TRBV19, the J gene TRBJ1-6; unclear D gene. This CDR3 spans 14 amino acids. The germline V gene has CDR1 LNHDA and CDR2 SQIVND (reference sequence). With 4 bases removed from V and 0 bases from J, the gap between germline ends came to 4 bases. Here the CDR3 DNA reads TGTGCCAGTAGTACCAGCTCCTATAATTCACCCCTCCACTTT. Translated: CASSTSSYNSPLHF.

J is TRBJ1-3 and V is TRBV2, with TRBD1 matching 9 bases. The CDR3 totals 12 residues. Per germline, CDR1 SNHLY and CDR2 FYNNEI. The V and J ends lost 8 bases and 8 bases, in that order; junction bases with no gene match: 4. The CDR3 DNA reads TGTGCCAGCTCGACAGGGGGAGACACCATATATTTT. It codes for CASSTGGDTIYF.

This chain connects TRBV27 to TRBJ2-7; 7 bases map to TRBD1. The CDR3 extends over 13 amino acids. Per the germline V gene, CDR1 is MNHEY and CDR2 is SMNVEV (reference sequence). The trim removed 4 bases at V and 2 bases at J, leaving 2 bases unmatched. Written as DNA, the CDR3 is TGTGCCAGCAGTTGGGGACAGCCCTACGAGCAGTACTTC. Protein sequence: CASSWGQPYEQYF.

The genes are TRBV19 and TRBJ2-1; D tentatively reads TRBD1 or TRBD2 (5 bases each). CDR1 and CDR2 from the germline V gene are LNHDA and SQIVND (reference sequence). V lost 7 bases and J 2 bases, leaving 18 bases between the germline ends. The CDR3 extends over 16 amino acids. The CDR3 region has the DNA TGTGCCAGTATACAAACTCCGGGACGGGCCTACAATGAGCAGTTCTTC. It encodes CASIQTPGRAYNEQFF.

The rearrangement links TRBV4-3 to TRBJ1-2, with a weak D call TRBD1 (5 bases). The CDR3 totals 12 residues. Germline V gene sequence: CDR1 LGHNA, CDR2 YSLEER. V gave up 3 bases and J gave up 9 bases, with 11 bases separating them. CDR3 bases: TGCGCCAGCAGCCATAGGGACCTGAGCTACACCTTC. This encodes CASSHRDLSYTF.

The V call is TRBV5-5, the J call TRBJ2-2; D possibly corresponds to TRBD1 (5 bases). The germline V gene encodes CDR1 SGHKS and CDR2 YYEKEE (reference sequence). V lost 1 base to trimming and J lost 4 bases, with 14 bases between them. The CDR3 totals 16 residues. The CDR3 bases are TGTGCCAGCAGCTTGTCCAGGGAAGTTCCCACCGGGGAGCTGTTTTTT. It encodes CASSLSREVPTGELFF.

V gene TRBV27 combines with J gene TRBJ1-5; 8 bases map to TRBD1. V was clipped by 0 bases and J by 0 bases; unmatched bases: 4. From germline, CDR1 is MNHEY and CDR2 SMNVEV (reference sequence). The CDR3 consists of 17 residues. The CDR3 here is CASSLSLDRDSNQPQHF. CDR3 DNA: TGTGCCAGCAGTTTATCCTTGGACAGGGATAGCAATCAGCCCCAGCATTTT.

The chain employs TRBV27 and TRBJ1-1; 8 bases are a match to TRBD1. The germline V gene encodes CDR1 MNHEY and CDR2 SMNVEV (reference sequence). With V trimmed by 3 bases and J by 5 bases, 8 bases remained unmatched. The CDR3 totals 15 residues. The CDR3 here is CASSFPGGERTEAFF. The CDR3 nucleotides read TGTGCCAGCAGTTTCCCAGGGGGCGAGAGAACTGAAGCTTTCTTT.

This clone has just one count. The V and J genes are TRBV7-2 and TRBJ1-4, with D hard to call. Germline-derived CDR1 and CDR2 are SGHTA and FQGNSA. Trimming stripped 5 bases from V and 3 bases from J, with 13 bases between. This CDR3 is 15 amino acids long. As DNA, the CDR3 is TGTGCCAGCAGCCCCCTATCCAACTCTAATGAAAAACTGTTTTTT. This encodes CASSPLSNSNEKLFF. Full variable domain (outside the CDR3, taken from reference TRBV7-2 and TRBJ1-4): GAGVSQSPSNKVTEKGKDVELRCDPISGHTALYWYRQSLGQGLEFLIYFQGNSAPDKSGLPSDRFSAERTGGSVSTLTIQRTQQEDSAVYLCASSPLSNSNEKLFFGSGTQLSVL.

The V gene is TRBV15, the J gene TRBJ1-4; possible D gene TRBD1, 5 bases. Germline V gene lookup returns CDR1 LNHNV and CDR2 YYDKDF (reference sequence). The CDR3 is 19 residues long. Trimming took off 0 bases at V and 8 bases at J, with 25 bases between the two ends. The CDR3 sequence is CATSRERGGTGSRLEKLFF. For the CDR3, the DNA is TGTGCCACCAGCAGAGAACGCGGGGGTACGGGCAGTCGGCTCGAAAAACTGTTTTTT. The variable domain in full, completed from reference TRBV15 and TRBJ1-4, reads DAMVIQNPRYQVTQFGKPVTLSCSQTLNHNVMYWYQQKSSQAPKLLFHYYDKDFNNEADTPDNFQSRRPNTSFCFLDIRSPGLGDTAMYLCATSRERGGTGSRLEKLFFGSGTQLSVL.

For the CDR3, the DNA is TGTGCCAGCAGCATCGGGGGCGCGAACACCGGGGAGCTGTTTTTT. This codes for CASSIGGANTGELFF. V is TRBV7-2 and J is TRBJ2-2; perhaps D is TRBD1 or TRBD2 (6 bases each). The V gene lost 5 bases and the J gene lost 0 bases, with 10 bases spanning the gap. This CDR3 spans 15 amino acids. Germline-derived CDR1 and CDR2 are SGHTA and FQGNSA. Variable domain in full (rest from reference TRBV7-2 and TRBJ2-2): GAGVSQSPSNKVTEKGKDVELRCDPISGHTALYWYRQSLGQGLEFLIYFQGNSAPDKSGLPSDRFSAERTGGSVSTLTIQRTQQEDSAVYLCASSIGGANTGELFFGEGSRLTVL.

The gene calls are TRBV4-2 and TRBJ1-1; 8 nucleotides match TRBD1. V shed 4 bases and J 3 bases; nucleotides not matched to a gene: 7. Germline loops: CDR1 LGHNA, CDR2 YNFKEQ. CDR3 length: 15 residues. This chain's CDR3 is CASSRQGALDTEAFF. The CDR3 DNA reads TGTGCCAGCAGCCGCCAGGGGGCGCTGGACACTGAAGCTTTCTTT.

The V gene is TRBV7-8, the J gene TRBJ1-3, with D perhaps TRBD1 (5 bases). Germline values: CDR1 SGHVS, CDR2 FQNEAQ. The V end was cut by 5 bases, the J end by 9 bases, with 14 bases between. CDR3 length: 13 residues. CDR3 amino acids: CASSPGDRFTIYF. The CDR3 bases are TGTGCCAGCAGCCCGGGGGACCGGTTCACCATATATTTT.

The gene calls are TRBV6-5 and TRBJ2-7; unclear D gene. V lost 6 bases to trimming and J lost 0 bases, with 9 bases between them. The CDR3 extends over 13 amino acids. Germline assignment: CDR1 MNHEY and CDR2 SVGAGI. The CDR3 loop reads CASRSDSSYEQYF. In DNA, the CDR3 is TGTGCCAGCAGGTCCGACTCCTCCTACGAGCAGTACTTC.

The V gene is TRBV7-9, the J gene TRBJ2-2; possible D gene TRBD1, 6 bases. This CDR3 has 16 amino acids. Germline V gene sequence: CDR1 SEHNR, CDR2 FQNEAQ (reference sequence). The V end lost 1 base, the J end lost 4 bases, and 13 bases lay between the germline ends. CDR3: CASSLGSGAITGELFF. In nucleotides, the CDR3 is TGTGCCAGCAGCTTAGGGTCAGGGGCCATCACCGGGGAGCTGTTTTTT.

This chain links TRBV5-6 with TRBJ1-1; D unclear. The CDR3 runs to 13 residues. The V and J ends lost 3 bases and 1 base respectively, with 7 bases between them. Germline CDR1 is SGHDT and CDR2 is YYEEEE. The CDR3 region has the DNA TGTGCCAGCAGCTCCTGGGGGAACACTGAAGCTTTCTTT. It codes for CASSSWGNTEAFF.

The genes are TRBV7-9 and TRBJ2-1, with 9 bases aligning to TRBD1. CDR1 SEHNR and CDR2 FQNEAQ come from the germline V gene (reference sequence). The trim removed 7 bases at V and 5 bases at J, leaving 9 bases unmatched. The CDR3 covers 15 residues. As DNA, the CDR3 is TGTGCCAGCACCCAACCGGGACAGGGAAACAATGAGCAGTTCTTC. Amino acids: CASTQPGQGNNEQFF.

V is TRBV7-9 and J is TRBJ1-2; no clear D. V lost 1 base to trimming and J lost 11 bases, with 14 bases between them. CDR1 SEHNR and CDR2 FQNEAQ come from the germline V gene (reference sequence). The CDR3 covers 13 residues. CDR3 coding DNA: TGTGCCAGCAGCTTAGGGAGTCCAGAACGGTACACCTTC. It specifies CASSLGSPERYTF.

In its sample, this clone was seen a few times. The CDR3 here is CASSLGTRNTGELFF. The CDR3 region has the DNA TGTGCCAGCAGCTTGGGGACTAGAAACACCGGGGAGCTGTTTTTT. V and J are TRBV5-6 and TRBJ2-2, with TRBD2 matching over 7 bases. The length of the CDR3 is 15 residues. V lost 0 bases and J lost 2; bases outside the gene matches: 1. Germline V gives CDR1 SGHDT, CDR2 YYEEEE. Supplemented by reference TRBV5-6 and TRBJ2-2, the full variable domain reads DAGVTQSPTHLIKTRGQQVTLRCSPKSGHDTVSWYQQALGQGPQFIFQYYEEEERQRGNFPDRFSGHQFPNYSSELNVNALLLGDSALYLCASSLGTRNTGELFFGEGSRLTVL.

The rearrangement links TRBV30 to TRBJ1-5; TRBD1 is a possible D gene (6 bases). V lost 0 bases to trimming and J lost 1 base, with 16 bases between them. The CDR3 loop spans 17 amino acids. Germline V gene data show CDR1 as GTSNPN and CDR2 as SVGIG (reference sequence). The CDR3 nucleotides read TGTGCCTGGAGTGTTAACAGGGCCAGTGTGAGCAATCAGCCCCAGCATTTT. It yields the protein CAWSVNRASVSNQPQHF.

The chain employs TRBV27 and TRBJ1-2; the D gene is possibly TRBD1 (5 bases). Germline CDR1 MNHEY, CDR2 SMNVEV (reference sequence). The V end lost 5 bases, the J end lost 1 base, and 17 bases lay between the germline ends. This CDR3 contains 16 residues. The CDR3 region is CASSPSQGELNYGYTF. The CDR3 region has the DNA TGTGCCAGCAGTCCCTCCCAAGGGGAACTTAACTATGGCTACACCTTC.

The V and J genes are TRBV6-6 and TRBJ1-1; 7 nucleotides line up with TRBD1. Trimming removed 0 bases from V and 1 base from J; junction bases left unmatched: 2. The germline V gene encodes CDR1 MNHNY and CDR2 SVGAGI (reference sequence). The CDR3 contains 15 residues. CDR3 DNA: TGTGCCAGCAGTTACTCCAGGGGGTCGAACACTGAAGCTTTCTTT. Residues: CASSYSRGSNTEAFF.